This T cell receptor beta chain emerged from a study of CD8+ T cells in alopecia areata. Study context: It was 6 to 18 months of tofacitinib, and then there were 6 months off drug.

RNA extraction was followed by reverse transcription into cDNA, which acted as the sequencing template. Measured with immunoSEQ multiplex PCR; TCRdb has only the in-frame clones, and not every one. This table has around 200,000 clones, 50% to 70% appearing once. This CDR3 is 12 amino acids long. Germline V gene lookup returns CDR1 SNHLY and CDR2 FYNNEI. Trimming cost V 7 bases and J 7 bases, with 13 bases left between them. About this clone: What it recognizes is unknown.

Study-wide results and caveats: Researchers report lesional scalp, most notably alopecia totalis/universalis, outstripped normal scalp in clonality.

Sample: CD4+ T cells sorted from blood, taken at week 0. This sequence was found in a human donor with alopecia areata. V gene TRBV2 combines with J gene TRBJ1-1, with D hard to call. CDR3 protein: CASNIANIEAFF. The CDR3 DNA reads TGTGCCAGCAATATAGCGAATATTGAAGCTTTCTTT. Full variable domain (rest looked up from reference TRBV2 and TRBJ1-1): EPEVTQTPSHQVTQMGQEVILRCVPISNHLYFYWYRQILGQKVEFLVSFYNNEISEKSEIFDDQFSVERPDGSNFTLKIRSTKLEDSAMYFCASNIANIEAFFGQGTRLTVV.